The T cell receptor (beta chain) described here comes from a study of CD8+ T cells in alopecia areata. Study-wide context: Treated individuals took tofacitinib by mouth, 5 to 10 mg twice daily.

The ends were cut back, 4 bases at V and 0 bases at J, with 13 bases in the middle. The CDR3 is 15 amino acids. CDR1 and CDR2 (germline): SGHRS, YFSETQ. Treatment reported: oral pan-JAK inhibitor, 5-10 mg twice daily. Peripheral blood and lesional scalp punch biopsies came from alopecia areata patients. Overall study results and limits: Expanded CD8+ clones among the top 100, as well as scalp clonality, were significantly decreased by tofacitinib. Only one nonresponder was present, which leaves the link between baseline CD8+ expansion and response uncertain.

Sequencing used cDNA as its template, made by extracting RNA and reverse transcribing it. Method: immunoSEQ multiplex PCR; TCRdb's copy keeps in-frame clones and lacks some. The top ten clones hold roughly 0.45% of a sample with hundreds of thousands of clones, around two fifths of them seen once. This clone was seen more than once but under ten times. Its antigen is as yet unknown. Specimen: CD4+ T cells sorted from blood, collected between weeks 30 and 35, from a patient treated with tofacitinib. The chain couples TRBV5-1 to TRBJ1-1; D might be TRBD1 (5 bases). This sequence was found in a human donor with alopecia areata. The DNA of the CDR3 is TGCGCCAGCAGCCCGTATCAGACAGTGAACACTGAAGCTTTCTTT. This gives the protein CASSPYQTVNTEAFF.